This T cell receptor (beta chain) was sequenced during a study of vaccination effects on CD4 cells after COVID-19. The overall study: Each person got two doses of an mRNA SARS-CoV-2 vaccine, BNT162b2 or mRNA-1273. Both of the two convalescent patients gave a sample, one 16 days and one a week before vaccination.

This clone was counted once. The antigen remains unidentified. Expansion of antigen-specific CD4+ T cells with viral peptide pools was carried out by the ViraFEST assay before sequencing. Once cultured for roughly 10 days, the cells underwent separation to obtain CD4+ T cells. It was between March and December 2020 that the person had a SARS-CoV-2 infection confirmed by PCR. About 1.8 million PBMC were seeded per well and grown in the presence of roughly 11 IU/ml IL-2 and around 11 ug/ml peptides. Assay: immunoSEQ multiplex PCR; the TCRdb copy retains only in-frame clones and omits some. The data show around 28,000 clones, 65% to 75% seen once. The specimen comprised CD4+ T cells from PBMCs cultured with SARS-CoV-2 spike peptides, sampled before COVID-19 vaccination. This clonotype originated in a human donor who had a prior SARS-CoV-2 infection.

The chain's CDR3 is CASSTIQASSYNEQFF. The CDR3 DNA is TGTGCCAGCAGTACTATACAGGCTAGCTCCTACAATGAGCAGTTCTTC. The chain recombines TRBV25-1 with TRBJ2-1; tentatively, D is TRBD1 (5 bases). In germline, CDR1 is MGHDK, CDR2 SYGVNS. V gave up 5 bases and J gave up 0 bases, with 14 bases separating them. There are 16 residues in the CDR3.